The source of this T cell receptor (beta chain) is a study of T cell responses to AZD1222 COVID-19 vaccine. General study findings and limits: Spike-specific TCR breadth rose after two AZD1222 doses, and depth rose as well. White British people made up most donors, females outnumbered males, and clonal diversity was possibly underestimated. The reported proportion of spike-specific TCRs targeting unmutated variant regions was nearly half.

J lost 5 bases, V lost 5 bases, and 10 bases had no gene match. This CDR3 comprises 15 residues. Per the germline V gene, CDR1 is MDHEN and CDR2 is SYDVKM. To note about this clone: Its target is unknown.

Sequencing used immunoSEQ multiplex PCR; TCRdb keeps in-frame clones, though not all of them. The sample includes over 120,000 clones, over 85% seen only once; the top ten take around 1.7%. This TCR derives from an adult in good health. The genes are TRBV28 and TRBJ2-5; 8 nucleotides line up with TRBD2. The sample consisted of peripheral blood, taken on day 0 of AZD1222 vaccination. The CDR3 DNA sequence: TGTGCCAGCAGTAATGGCCGGGAGGGCCAGGAGACCCAGTACTTC. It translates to CASSNGREGQETQYF.